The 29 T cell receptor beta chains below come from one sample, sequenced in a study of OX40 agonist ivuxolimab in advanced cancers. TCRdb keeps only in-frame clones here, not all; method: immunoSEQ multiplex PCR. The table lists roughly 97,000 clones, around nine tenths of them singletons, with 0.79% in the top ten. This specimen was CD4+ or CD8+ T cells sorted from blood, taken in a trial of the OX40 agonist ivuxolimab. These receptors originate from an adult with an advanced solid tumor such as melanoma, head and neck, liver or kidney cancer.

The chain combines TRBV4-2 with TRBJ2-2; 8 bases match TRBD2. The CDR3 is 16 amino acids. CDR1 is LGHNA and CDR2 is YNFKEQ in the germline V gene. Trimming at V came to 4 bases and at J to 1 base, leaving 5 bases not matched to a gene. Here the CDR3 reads CASSPRLALNTGELFF. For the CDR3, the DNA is TGTGCCAGCAGCCCTAGACTAGCGCTGAACACCGGGGAGCTGTTTTTT.

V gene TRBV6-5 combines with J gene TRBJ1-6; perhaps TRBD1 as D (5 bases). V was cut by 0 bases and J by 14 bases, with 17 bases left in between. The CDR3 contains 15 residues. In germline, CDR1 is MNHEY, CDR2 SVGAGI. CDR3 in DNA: TGTGCCAGCAGTTACTCTGGGGCAGGTCGAGTGACCCTCCACTTT. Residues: CASSYSGAGRVTLHF.

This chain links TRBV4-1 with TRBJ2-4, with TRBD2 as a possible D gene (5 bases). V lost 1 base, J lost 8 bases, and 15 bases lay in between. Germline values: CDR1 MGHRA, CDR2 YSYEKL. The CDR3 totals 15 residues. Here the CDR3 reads CASSQGVGGLDIQYF. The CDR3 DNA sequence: TGCGCCAGCAGCCAAGGGGTAGGAGGTTTGGACATTCAGTACTTC.

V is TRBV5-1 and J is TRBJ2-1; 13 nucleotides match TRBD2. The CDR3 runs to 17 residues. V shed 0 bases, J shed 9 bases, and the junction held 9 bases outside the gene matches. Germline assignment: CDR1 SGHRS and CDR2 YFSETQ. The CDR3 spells CASSLGGLAGEMPEQFF. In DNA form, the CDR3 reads TGCGCCAGCAGCTTGGGTGGACTAGCGGGGGAGATGCCTGAGCAGTTCTTC.

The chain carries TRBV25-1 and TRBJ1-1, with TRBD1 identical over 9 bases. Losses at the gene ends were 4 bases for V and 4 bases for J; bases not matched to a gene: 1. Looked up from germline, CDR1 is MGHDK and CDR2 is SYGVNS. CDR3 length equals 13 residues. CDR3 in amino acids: CASSVTGGTEAFF. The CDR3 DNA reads TGTGCCAGCAGTGTGACAGGGGGCACTGAAGCTTTCTTT.

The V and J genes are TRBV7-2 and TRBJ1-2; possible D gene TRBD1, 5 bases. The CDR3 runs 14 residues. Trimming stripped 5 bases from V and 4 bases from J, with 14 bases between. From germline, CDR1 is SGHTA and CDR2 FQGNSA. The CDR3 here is CASSRGDGSYGYTF. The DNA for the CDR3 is TGTGCCAGCAGCCGTGGGGACGGAAGCTATGGCTACACCTTC.

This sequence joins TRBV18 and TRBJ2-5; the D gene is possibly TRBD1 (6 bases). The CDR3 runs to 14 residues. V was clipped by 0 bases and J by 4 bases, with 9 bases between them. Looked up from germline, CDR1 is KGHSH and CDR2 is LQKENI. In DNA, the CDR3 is TGTGCCAGCTCACCACCCCACAGGGCAGAGACCCAGTACTTC. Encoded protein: CASSPPHRAETQYF.

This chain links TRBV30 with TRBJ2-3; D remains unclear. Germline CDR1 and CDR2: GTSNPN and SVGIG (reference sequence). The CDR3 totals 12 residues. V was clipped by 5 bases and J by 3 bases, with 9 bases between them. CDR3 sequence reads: CAWETGTDTQYF. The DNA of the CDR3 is TGTGCCTGGGAGACCGGGACAGATACGCAGTATTTT.

CDR3 sequence (DNA): TGTGCCAGCTCACCCTTTAGCGAAAATGAGCAGTTCTTC. It encodes CASSPFSENEQFF. The gene calls are TRBV18 and TRBJ2-1, with a possible D match to TRBD2 (5 bases). The germline CDR1 and CDR2 sequences are KGHSH and LQKENI. The CDR3 is 13 amino acids. Trimming stripped 3 bases from V and 7 bases from J, with 10 bases between.

The CDR3 reads CASSPQSSGNTIYF. The CDR3 coding sequence is TGCGCCAGCAGCCCCCAGAGCTCTGGAAACACCATATATTTT. The chain carries TRBV5-1 and TRBJ1-3; D ambiguous. Germline V gene data show CDR1 as SGHRS and CDR2 as YFSETQ. V lost 4 bases and J 0 bases, leaving 8 bases between the germline ends. This CDR3 spans 14 amino acids.

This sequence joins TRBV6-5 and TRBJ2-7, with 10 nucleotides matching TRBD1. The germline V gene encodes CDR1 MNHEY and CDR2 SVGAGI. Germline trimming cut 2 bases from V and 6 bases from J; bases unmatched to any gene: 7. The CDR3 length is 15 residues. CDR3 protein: CASSYVGTGVGEQYF. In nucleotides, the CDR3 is TGTGCCAGCAGTTACGTAGGGACAGGGGTAGGCGAGCAGTACTTC.

The CDR3 region is CASSLGGGAVEQFF. CDR3 DNA: TGTGCCAGCAGTTTAGGCGGGGGGGCGGTTGAGCAGTTCTTC. V is TRBV27 and J is TRBJ2-1, with 9 bases lining up with TRBD2. The CDR3 has 14 residues. Losses at the gene ends were 2 bases for V and 9 bases for J; bases not matched to a gene: 5. Per the germline V gene, CDR1 is MNHEY and CDR2 is SMNVEV (reference sequence).

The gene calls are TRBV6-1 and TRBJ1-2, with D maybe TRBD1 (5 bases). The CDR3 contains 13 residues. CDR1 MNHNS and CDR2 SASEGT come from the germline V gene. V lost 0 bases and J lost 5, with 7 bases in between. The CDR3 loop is CASSEAGEYGYTF. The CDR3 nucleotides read TGTGCCAGCAGTGAAGCGGGGGAATATGGCTACACCTTC.

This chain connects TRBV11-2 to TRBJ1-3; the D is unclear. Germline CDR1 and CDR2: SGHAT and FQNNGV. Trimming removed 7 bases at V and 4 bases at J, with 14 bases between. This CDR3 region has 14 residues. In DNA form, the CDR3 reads TGTGCCAGCAACCATTACAGTAGGGGAAACACCATATATTTT. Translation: CASNHYSRGNTIYF. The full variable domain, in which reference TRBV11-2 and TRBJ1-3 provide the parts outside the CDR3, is EAGVAQSPRYKIIEKRQSVAFWCNPISGHATLYWYQQILGQGPKLLIQFQNNGVVDDSQLPKDRFSAERLKGVDSTLKIQPAKLEDSAVYLCASNHYSRGNTIYFGEGSWLTVV.

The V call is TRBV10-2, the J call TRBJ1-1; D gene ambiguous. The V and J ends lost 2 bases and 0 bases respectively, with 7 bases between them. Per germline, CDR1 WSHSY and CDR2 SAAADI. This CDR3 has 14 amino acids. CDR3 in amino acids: CASSEQAVNTEAFF. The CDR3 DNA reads TGCGCCAGCAGTGAGCAAGCAGTGAACACTGAAGCTTTCTTT.

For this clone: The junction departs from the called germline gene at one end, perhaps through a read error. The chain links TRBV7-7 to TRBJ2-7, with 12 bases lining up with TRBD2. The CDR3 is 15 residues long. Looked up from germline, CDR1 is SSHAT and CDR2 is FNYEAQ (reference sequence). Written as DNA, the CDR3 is TGTGCTAGCAGCCCCGGGACTAGCGGGCGGGACGAGCAGTACTTC. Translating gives CASSPGTSGRDEQYF.

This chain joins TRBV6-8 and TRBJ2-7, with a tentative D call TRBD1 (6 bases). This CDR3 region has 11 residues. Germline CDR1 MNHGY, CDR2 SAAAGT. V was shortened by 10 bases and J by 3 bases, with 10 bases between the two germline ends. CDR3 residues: CATRGNYEQYF. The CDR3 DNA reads TGTGCCACCAGGGGCAACTACGAGCAGTACTTC.

The CDR3 DNA sequence: TGTGCCAGCAGCCCCGGGACAGTTGGAGGCAATCAGCCCCAGCATTTT. As protein: CASSPGTVGGNQPQHF. The chain combines TRBV7-6 with TRBJ1-5; 7 nucleotides align to TRBD1. V lost 5 bases, J lost 2 bases, and 9 bases stayed unmatched. This CDR3 is built from 16 residues. CDR1 is SGHVS, CDR2 FNYEAQ, per germline.

The CDR3 nucleotides are TGTGCCAGCAGCTTAGCGAAAGACACAGATACGCAGTATTTT. Its translation is CASSLAKDTDTQYF. V and J are TRBV7-2 and TRBJ2-3; D not certain. Germline values: CDR1 SGHTA, CDR2 FQGNSA. Trimming cost V 0 bases and J 2 bases, with 6 bases left between them. The CDR3 is 14 amino acids.

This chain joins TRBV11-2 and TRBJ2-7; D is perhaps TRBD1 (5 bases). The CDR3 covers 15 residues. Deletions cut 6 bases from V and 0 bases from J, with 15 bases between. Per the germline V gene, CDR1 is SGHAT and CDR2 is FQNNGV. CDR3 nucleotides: TGTGCCAGCAGTAATACAGGATTCCTCTCCTACGAGCAGTACTTC. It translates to CASSNTGFLSYEQYF. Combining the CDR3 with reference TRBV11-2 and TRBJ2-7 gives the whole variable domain EAGVAQSPRYKIIEKRQSVAFWCNPISGHATLYWYQQILGQGPKLLIQFQNNGVVDDSQLPKDRFSAERLKGVDSTLKIQPAKLEDSAVYLCASSNTGFLSYEQYFGPGTRLTVT.

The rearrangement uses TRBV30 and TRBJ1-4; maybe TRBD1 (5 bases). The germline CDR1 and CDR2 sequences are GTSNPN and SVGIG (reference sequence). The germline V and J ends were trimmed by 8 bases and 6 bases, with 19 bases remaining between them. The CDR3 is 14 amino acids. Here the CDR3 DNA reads TGTGCCACTGTGGAAAGGGGCGAGCATGAAAAACTGTTTTTT. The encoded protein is CATVERGEHEKLFF.

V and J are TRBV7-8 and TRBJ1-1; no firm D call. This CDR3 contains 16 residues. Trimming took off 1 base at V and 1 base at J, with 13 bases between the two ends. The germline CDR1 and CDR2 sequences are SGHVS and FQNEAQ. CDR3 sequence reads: CASSLVGGRENTEAFF. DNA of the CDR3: TGTGCCAGCAGCTTAGTGGGAGGGAGGGAGAACACTGAAGCTTTCTTT.

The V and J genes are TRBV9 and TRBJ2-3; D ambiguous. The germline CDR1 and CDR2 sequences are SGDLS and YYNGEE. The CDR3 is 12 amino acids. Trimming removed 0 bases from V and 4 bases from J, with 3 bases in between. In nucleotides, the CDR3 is TGTGCCAGCAGCGTAGCGGCAGATACGCAGTATTTT. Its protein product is CASSVAADTQYF.

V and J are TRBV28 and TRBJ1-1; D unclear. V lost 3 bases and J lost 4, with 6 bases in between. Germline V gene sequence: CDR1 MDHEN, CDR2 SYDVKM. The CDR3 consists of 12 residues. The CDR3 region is CASSLAATEAFF. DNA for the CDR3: TGTGCCAGCAGTTTGGCAGCCACTGAAGCTTTCTTT.

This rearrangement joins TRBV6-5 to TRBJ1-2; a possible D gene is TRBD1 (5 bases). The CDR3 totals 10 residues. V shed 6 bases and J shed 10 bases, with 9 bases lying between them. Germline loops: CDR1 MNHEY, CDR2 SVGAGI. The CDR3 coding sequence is TGTGCCAGCAGCCTAGGGGACTACACCTTC. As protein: CASSLGDYTF.

The CDR3 sequence is CASSYAGRAYNEQFF. DNA of the CDR3: TGTGCCAGCAGTTATGCGGGCAGGGCTTACAATGAGCAGTTCTTC. This rearrangement joins TRBV27 to TRBJ2-1; D is tentatively TRBD1 or TRBD2 (5 bases each). The germline V and J ends were trimmed by 4 bases and 4 bases, with 14 bases remaining between them. Germline CDR1 and CDR2: MNHEY and SMNVEV (reference sequence). This CDR3 is 15 amino acids long.

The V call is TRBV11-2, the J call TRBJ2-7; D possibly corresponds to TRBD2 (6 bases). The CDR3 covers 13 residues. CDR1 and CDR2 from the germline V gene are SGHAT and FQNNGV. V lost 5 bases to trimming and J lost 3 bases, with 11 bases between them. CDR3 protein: CASSDGTRYEQYF. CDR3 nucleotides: TGTGCCAGCAGCGACGGGACTCGCTACGAGCAGTACTTC.

The CDR3: CASIEGTGYEQYF. The CDR3 DNA sequence: TGTGCCAGCATAGAAGGGACAGGCTACGAGCAGTACTTC. The V call is TRBV6-4, the J call TRBJ2-7, with 8 bases that match TRBD1. This CDR3 has 13 amino acids. Per the germline V gene, CDR1 is MRHNA and CDR2 is SNTAGT. J was trimmed by 3 bases and V by 7 bases; bases with no gene match: 5.

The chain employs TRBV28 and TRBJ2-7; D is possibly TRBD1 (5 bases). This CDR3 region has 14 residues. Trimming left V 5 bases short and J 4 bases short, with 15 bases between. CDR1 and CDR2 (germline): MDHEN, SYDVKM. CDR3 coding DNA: TGTGCCAGCAGTACACCCCAGACAGTTTACGAGCAGTACTTC. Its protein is CASSTPQTVYEQYF.